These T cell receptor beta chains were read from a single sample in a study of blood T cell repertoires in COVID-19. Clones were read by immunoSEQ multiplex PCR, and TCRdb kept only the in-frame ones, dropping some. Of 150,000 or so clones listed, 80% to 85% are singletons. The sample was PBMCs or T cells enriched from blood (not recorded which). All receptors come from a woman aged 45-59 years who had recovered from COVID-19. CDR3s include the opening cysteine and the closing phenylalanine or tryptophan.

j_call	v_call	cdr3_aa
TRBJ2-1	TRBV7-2	CASSSQTSGIYNEQFF
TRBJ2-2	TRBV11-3	CASSVTDSYTGELFF
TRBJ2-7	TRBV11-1	CASSLGVAYEQYF
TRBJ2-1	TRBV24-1	CATSDPLYFLDEQFF
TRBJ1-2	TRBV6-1	CASSEGGPYGYTF
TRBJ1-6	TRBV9	CASSRDRERNSPLHF
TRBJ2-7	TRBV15	CATSRDVLAGDEQYF
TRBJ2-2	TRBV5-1	CASSLTETGELFF
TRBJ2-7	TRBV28	CASRTTGPSNYEQYF
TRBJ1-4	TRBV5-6	CASSLVFGETGKEKLFF
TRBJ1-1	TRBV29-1	CSGKGTARAAFF
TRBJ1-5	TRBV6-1	CASSERRLGGGQPQHF
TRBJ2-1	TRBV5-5	CASSLIPSGGYNEQFF
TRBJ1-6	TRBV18	CASSPSDINSPLHF
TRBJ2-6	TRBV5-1	CASSLVGIRTGTSGANVLTF
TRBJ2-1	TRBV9	CASSVEASGTIYNEQFF
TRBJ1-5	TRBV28	CASMTGQANQPQHF
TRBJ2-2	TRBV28	CASKTGVNTGELFF
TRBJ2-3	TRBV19	CASSDIGGPGAPDTQYF
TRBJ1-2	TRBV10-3	CAISGRSDLGYGYTF
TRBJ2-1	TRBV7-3	CASSNRVSEQFF